This T cell receptor beta chain is drawn from a study of beta chain features in type 1 diabetes. Study-wide findings and caveats: All four CD4+ subsets from Type 1 diabetes patients carried moderately but significantly shorter TCRB CDR3s. cDNA-based sequencing might over-represent cells highly expressing TCR. A closer apparent resemblance between naive, central memory and Treg TCRB repertoires was seen in patients than in healthy donors. Equally in patients and controls, shorter templates might have been favored by PCR.

The sequenced template was cDNA made from the entire isolated RNA. Some 3.8 million reads, on average, came from each naive, central memory and regulatory T cell sample. Only in-frame clones appear in the TCRdb table, and some are missing; sequencing was by immunoSEQ multiplex PCR. Of some 190,000 clones in the sample, roughly 7.1% were seen once. Of note for this clone: Its antigen is as yet unknown.

After removal of 5 bases from V and 4 bases from J, the junction contained 4 bases not matched to a gene. The CDR3 covers 13 residues. From germline, CDR1 is SGHTA and CDR2 FQGNSA. This receptor was identified in a woman aged 35 to 49 with type 1 diabetes. The rearrangement joins TRBV7-2 to TRBJ2-5; 7 bases are a match to TRBD2. What was sequenced was central memory CD4+ T cells from blood. The DNA for the CDR3 is TGTGCCAGCAGCCTGACTAGCACAGAGACCCAGTACTTC. It yields the protein CASSLTSTETQYF.